This entry lists 14 T cell receptor beta chains sequenced from one sample in a study of blood T cell repertoires in COVID-19 (TCRdb year 2020). Library method: the immunoSEQ multiplex PCR assay. TCRdb re-hosts the immuneACCESS table, in-frame sequences only. Its copies lack some clones; in the studies checked, an unresolved V gene accounts for under half of them, and the cause for the rest is not known. Here the sample has around 250,000 clones; about nine tenths occur a single time. The ten most abundant clones make up about a sixth of the sample. Source material: PBMCs or T cells enriched from blood (not recorded which). Receptors originate from a young man who had recovered from COVID-19.

The chain couples TRBV30 to TRBJ2-3, with TRBD1 as a possible D gene (5 bases). V dropped 8 bases and J dropped 0 bases, with 12 bases sitting between them. The germline V gene has CDR1 GTSNPN and CDR2 SVGIG (reference sequence). This CDR3 is built from 13 residues. CDR3 in amino acids: CAIQGPSTDTQYF. The CDR3 bases are TGTGCCATCCAGGGCCCTAGCACAGATACGCAGTATTTT.

The rearrangement uses TRBV2 and TRBJ2-1; the match to TRBD1 covers 9 bases. The germline CDR1 and CDR2 sequences are SNHLY and FYNNEI. J was trimmed by 2 bases and V by 3 bases; bases with no gene match: 5. The CDR3 consists of 16 residues. CDR3 in DNA: TGTGCCAGCAGTGACGCGACAGGGGGTCCCTACAATGAGCAGTTCTTC. It specifies CASSDATGGPYNEQFF. Drawing the rest from reference TRBV2 and TRBJ2-1, the complete variable domain is EPEVTQTPSHQVTQMGQEVILRCVPISNHLYFYWYRQILGQKVEFLVSFYNNEISEKSEIFDDQFSVERPDGSNFTLKIRSTKLEDSAMYFCASSDATGGPYNEQFFGPGTRLTVL.

The V call is TRBV5-5, the J call TRBJ1-5; D is possibly TRBD1 (5 bases). With 4 bases removed from V and 0 bases from J, the gap between germline ends came to 14 bases. The germline CDR1 and CDR2 sequences are SGHKS and YYEKEE (reference sequence). The CDR3 runs to 16 residues. CDR3 loop: CASSPTTDYSNQPQHF. DNA for the CDR3: TGTGCCAGCAGCCCCACGACAGATTATAGCAATCAGCCCCAGCATTTT.

The gene calls are TRBV4-1 and TRBJ2-2, with TRBD1 matching over 7 bases. J gave up 6 bases and V 4 bases, and 2 bases lay outside the gene matches. Germline values: CDR1 MGHRA, CDR2 YSYEKL. The CDR3 loop spans 13 amino acids. The CDR3 loop is CASSLQGPGELFF. The CDR3 DNA sequence: TGCGCCAGCAGCCTACAGGGGCCCGGGGAGCTGTTTTTT.

This clone turned up a few times. V usage is TRBV2 and J usage is TRBJ1-2; TRBD1 matches 7 bases. The CDR3 contains 17 residues. The V gene's germline CDR1 is SNHLY and CDR2 FYNNEI. V trimming: 4 bases; J trimming: 1 base; junction bases outside the gene matches: 12. CDR3: CASSGVGSGQLNYGYTF. The CDR3 nucleotides are TGTGCCAGCAGTGGAGTAGGGTCGGGACAGCTTAACTATGGCTACACCTTC.

CDR3 coding DNA: TGTGCCAGCAGACAGGGAGACTATGGCTACACCTTC. Translation: CASRQGDYGYTF. The J gene is TRBJ1-2, the V gene TRBV12-3 or TRBV12-4; D perhaps matches TRBD1 (6 bases). Between the trimmed V and J ends, which lost 6 bases and 3 bases, there was a span of 8 bases. This CDR3 region has 12 residues.

V is TRBV6-5 and J is TRBJ1-6; perhaps TRBD1 as D (5 bases). Trimming cost V 8 bases and J 0 bases, with 11 bases left between them. This CDR3 has 15 amino acids. Germline CDR1 MNHEY, CDR2 SVGAGI. The CDR3 DNA reads TGTGCCAGCTTGAGACAGAGCTCCTATAATTCACCCCTCCACTTT. This sequence encodes CASLRQSSYNSPLHF.

This chain connects TRBV7-2 to TRBJ1-4, with 8 bases matching TRBD1. Germline V CDR1 and CDR2: SGHTA, FQGNSA. The CDR3 runs 15 residues. The J segment lost 5 bases and the V segment lost 1 base, leaving 3 bases of the junction unmatched. The CDR3 sequence: CASSLVSGGNEKLFF. DNA of the CDR3: TGTGCCAGCAGCTTAGTATCAGGGGGCAATGAAAAACTGTTTTTT.

This sequence joins TRBV7-6 and TRBJ1-6, with D hard to call. The CDR3 has 14 amino acids. The V gene's germline CDR1 is SGHVS and CDR2 FNYEAQ. V was clipped by 4 bases and J by 5 bases, with 9 bases between them. The CDR3 DNA sequence: TGTGCCAGCAGCTCCGGGTTAGATAATTCACCCCTCCACTTT. This encodes CASSSGLDNSPLHF.

The J gene is TRBJ1-2, the V gene TRBV18, with D unclear. The CDR3 runs to 15 residues. The V gene's germline CDR1 is KGHSH and CDR2 LQKENI. Deletions cut 3 bases from V and 3 bases from J, with 14 bases between. CDR3 sequence: CASSPGRGHYYGYTF. In DNA form, the CDR3 reads TGTGCCAGCTCACCTGGGAGAGGGCACTACTATGGCTACACCTTC. Looking up the rest from reference TRBV18 and TRBJ1-2 gives the full variable domain: NAGVMQNPRHLVRRRGQEARLRCSPMKGHSHVYWYRQLPEEGLKFMVYLQKENIIDESGMPKERFSAEFPKEGPSILRIQQVVRGDSAAYFCASSPGRGHYYGYTFGSGTRLTVV.

J is TRBJ2-7 and V is TRBV2; 7 bases match TRBD1. In germline, CDR1 is SNHLY, CDR2 FYNNEI. The CDR3 is 13 residues long. After removal of 6 bases from V and 3 bases from J, the junction contained 5 bases not matched to a gene. CDR3 in amino acids: CASRGGSNYEQYF. CDR3 sequence (DNA): TGTGCCAGCAGAGGGGGCAGCAACTACGAGCAGTACTTC.

This rearrangement joins TRBV10-3 to TRBJ1-3; D remains ambiguous. The germline V and J ends were trimmed by 6 bases and 4 bases, with 13 bases remaining between them. CDR3 length: 14 amino acids. CDR1 and CDR2 from the germline V gene are ENHRY and SYGVKD. The chain's CDR3 is CAIRDSSGGNTIYF. In nucleotides, the CDR3 is TGTGCCATCAGGGACTCCTCAGGAGGAAACACCATATATTTT.

The chain combines TRBV2 with TRBJ2-1; D call uncertain. Germline V lookup: CDR1 SNHLY, CDR2 FYNNEI. The germline V and J ends were trimmed by 8 bases and 6 bases, with 8 bases remaining between them. This CDR3 comprises 11 residues. DNA of the CDR3: TGTGCCAGCGAGCAACTCAATGAGCAGTTCTTC. It encodes CASEQLNEQFF.

The rearrangement links TRBV7-9 to TRBJ1-2; D is undetermined. From germline, CDR1 is SEHNR and CDR2 FQNEAQ (reference sequence). This CDR3 region has 15 residues. V was clipped by 1 base and J by 2 bases, with 11 bases between them. The chain's CDR3 is CASSLGARINYGYTF. CDR3 bases: TGTGCCAGCAGCTTAGGGGCCAGAATAAACTATGGCTACACCTTC.